Sequencing of this T cell receptor beta chain was carried out in a study of T cell repertoires in cytomegalovirus infection. Study context: CMV epitopes in the study were HLA-C-restricted (recently identified) and HLA-B-restricted (well studied). An indication of both CMV infection and matching HLA type came from public TCR beta signatures. Study-level points and caveats: CMV-specific TCR beta clonotypes restricted by HLA-C were the ones dominating the ex vivo response. There were carriers of CMV plus the relevant HLA, and cumulative public TCR beta family frequency identified them.

The count of this clonotype is one. The antigen remains unidentified. The germline V gene has CDR1 DFQATT and CDR2 SNEGSKA (reference sequence). The junction had 7 bases not matched to a gene; V was cut back by 4 bases and J by 7 bases. There are 13 residues in the CDR3. TCRdb reprocessed the reads with MiXCR, giving one entry per CDR3 protein. The repertoire includes more than 95,000 distinct CDR3 sequences, 32% of them detected once, and about 53% sits in the top ten. V and J are TRBV20-1 and TRBJ1-2; TRBD1 matches at 9 bases. This TCR was recovered from a human donor in good health (CMV status not recorded). Some clones in this sample may be carry-over from other donors' samples. Sample: CD8+ T cells from cultured PBMCs, taken from culture after CMV antigen stimulation. The CDR3 region is CSATRDRVGGYTF. Written as DNA, the CDR3 is TGCAGTGCTACCAGGGACAGGGTGGGTGGCTACACCTTC.